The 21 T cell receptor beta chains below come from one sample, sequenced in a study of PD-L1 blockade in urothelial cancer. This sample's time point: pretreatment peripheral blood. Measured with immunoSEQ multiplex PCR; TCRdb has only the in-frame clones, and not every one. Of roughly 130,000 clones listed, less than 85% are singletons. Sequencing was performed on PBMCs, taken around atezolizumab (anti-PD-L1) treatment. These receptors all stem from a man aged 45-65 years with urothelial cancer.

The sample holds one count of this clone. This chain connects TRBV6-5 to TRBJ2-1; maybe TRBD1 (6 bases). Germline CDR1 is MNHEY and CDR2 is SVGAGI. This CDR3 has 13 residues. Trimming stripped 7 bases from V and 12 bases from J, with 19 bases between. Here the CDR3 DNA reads TGTGCCAGCACCCAGAGCACAGGGTTGGGGCAGTTCTTC. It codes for CASTQSTGLGQFF.

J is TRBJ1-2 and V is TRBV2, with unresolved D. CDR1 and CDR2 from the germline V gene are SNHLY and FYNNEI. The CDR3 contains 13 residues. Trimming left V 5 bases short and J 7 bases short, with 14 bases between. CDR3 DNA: TGTGCCAGCAGTAAGAGACTTTTGACTGGCTACACCTTC. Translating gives CASSKRLLTGYTF.

In nucleotides, the CDR3 is TGTGCCAGCAGCTTCCCCCGGGAGAATTCCTACGAGCAGTACTTC. Its translation is CASSFPRENSYEQYF. The V and J genes are TRBV7-2 and TRBJ2-7, with a tentative D call TRBD2 (6 bases). From germline, CDR1 is SGHTA and CDR2 FQGNSA. Trimming took 3 bases from V and 1 from J, leaving 13 bases between them. CDR3 size: 15 residues.

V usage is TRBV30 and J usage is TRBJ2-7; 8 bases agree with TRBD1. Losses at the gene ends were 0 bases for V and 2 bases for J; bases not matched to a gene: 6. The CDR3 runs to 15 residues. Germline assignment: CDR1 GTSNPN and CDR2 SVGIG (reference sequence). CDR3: CAWSVMGQAAYEQYF. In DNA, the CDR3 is TGTGCCTGGAGTGTGATGGGACAGGCAGCCTACGAGCAGTACTTC. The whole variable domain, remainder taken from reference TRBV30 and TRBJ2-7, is SQTIHQWPATLVQPVGSPLSLECTVEGTSNPNLYWYRQAAGRGLQLLFYSVGIGQISSEVPQNLSASRPQDRQFILSSKKLLLSDSGFYLCAWSVMGQAAYEQYFGPGTRLTVT.

CDR3 nucleotides: TGTGCCAGCAGTCCCGGGACCCCGCGGGGGAACACTGAAGCTTTCTTT. It is translated as CASSPGTPRGNTEAFF. This sequence joins TRBV7-9 and TRBJ1-1; possibly TRBD1 for D (5 bases). This CDR3 is 16 amino acids long. Germline CDR1 and CDR2: SEHNR and FQNEAQ (reference sequence). Deletions cut 6 bases from V and 1 base from J, with 18 bases between.

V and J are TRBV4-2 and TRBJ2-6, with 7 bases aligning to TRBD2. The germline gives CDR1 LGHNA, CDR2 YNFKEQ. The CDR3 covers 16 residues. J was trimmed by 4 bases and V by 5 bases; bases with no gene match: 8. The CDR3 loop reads CASSDKGLSGANVLTF. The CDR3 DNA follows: TGTGCCAGCAGCGATAAGGGACTATCCGGGGCCAACGTCCTGACTTTC.

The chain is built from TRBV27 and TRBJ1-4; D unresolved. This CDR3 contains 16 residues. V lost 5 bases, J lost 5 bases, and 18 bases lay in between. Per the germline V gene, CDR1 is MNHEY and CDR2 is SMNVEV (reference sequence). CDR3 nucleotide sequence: TGTGCCAGCAGTCCCCATCAGTGGGCCGCGAATGAAAAACTGTTTTTT. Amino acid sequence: CASSPHQWAANEKLFF.

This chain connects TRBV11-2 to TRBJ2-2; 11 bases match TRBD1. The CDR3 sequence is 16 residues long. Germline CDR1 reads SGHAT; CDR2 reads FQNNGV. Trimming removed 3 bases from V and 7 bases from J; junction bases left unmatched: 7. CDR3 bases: TGTGCCAGCAGCTTTCACGGGACAGGGGGGTTCGGGGAGCTGTTTTTT. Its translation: CASSFHGTGGFGELFF.

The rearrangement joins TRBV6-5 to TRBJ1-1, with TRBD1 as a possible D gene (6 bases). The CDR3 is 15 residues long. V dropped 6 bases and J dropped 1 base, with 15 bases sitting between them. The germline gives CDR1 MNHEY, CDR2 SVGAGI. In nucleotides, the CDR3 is TGTGCCAGCAGCCGGTCGCAGGGGTCGAACACTGAAGCTTTCTTT. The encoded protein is CASSRSQGSNTEAFF.

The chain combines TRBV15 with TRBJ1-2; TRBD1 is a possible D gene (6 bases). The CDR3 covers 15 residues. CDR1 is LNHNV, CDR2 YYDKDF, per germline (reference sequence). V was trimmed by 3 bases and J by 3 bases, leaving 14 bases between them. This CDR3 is CATSREVGADYGYTF. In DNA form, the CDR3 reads TGTGCCACCAGCAGGGAGGTGGGGGCGGACTATGGCTACACCTTC.

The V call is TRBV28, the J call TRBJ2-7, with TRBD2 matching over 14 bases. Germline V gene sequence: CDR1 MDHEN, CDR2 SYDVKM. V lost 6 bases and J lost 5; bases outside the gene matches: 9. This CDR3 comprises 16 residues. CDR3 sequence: CASSPSRLAGGNEQYF. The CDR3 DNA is TGTGCCAGCAGCCCCTCCCGACTAGCGGGAGGGAACGAGCAGTACTTC.

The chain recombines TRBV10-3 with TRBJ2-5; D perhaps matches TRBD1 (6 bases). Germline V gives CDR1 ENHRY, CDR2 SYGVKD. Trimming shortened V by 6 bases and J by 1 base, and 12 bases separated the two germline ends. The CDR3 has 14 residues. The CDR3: CAISRDRSQETQYF. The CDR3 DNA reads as TGTGCCATCAGCCGCGACAGGAGCCAAGAGACCCAGTACTTC.

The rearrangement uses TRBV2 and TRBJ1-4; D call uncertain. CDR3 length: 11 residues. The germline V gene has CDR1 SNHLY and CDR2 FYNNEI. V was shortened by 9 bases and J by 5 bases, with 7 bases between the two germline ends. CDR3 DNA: TGTGCCAGACAGTGGAATGAAAAACTGTTTTTT. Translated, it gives CARQWNEKLFF. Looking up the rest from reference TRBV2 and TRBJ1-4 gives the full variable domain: EPEVTQTPSHQVTQMGQEVILRCVPISNHLYFYWYRQILGQKVEFLVSFYNNEISEKSEIFDDQFSVERPDGSNFTLKIRSTKLEDSAMYFCARQWNEKLFFGSGTQLSVL.

Here the CDR3 reads CASSSQGAYEQYF. As DNA, the CDR3 is TGCGCCAGCAGCTCCCAGGGGGCCTACGAGCAGTACTTC. The chain joins TRBV5-1 to TRBJ2-7; 7 bases fit TRBD1. Germline V gene lookup returns CDR1 SGHRS and CDR2 YFSETQ. This CDR3 region has 13 residues. The V gene end was trimmed by 3 bases and the J gene end by 2 bases; junction bases not matched to a gene: 2.

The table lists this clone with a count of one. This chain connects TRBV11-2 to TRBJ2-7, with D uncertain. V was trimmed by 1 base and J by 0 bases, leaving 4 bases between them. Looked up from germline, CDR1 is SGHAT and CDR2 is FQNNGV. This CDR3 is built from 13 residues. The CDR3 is CASSLGRSYEQYF. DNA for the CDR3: TGTGCCAGCAGCTTAGGTCGCTCCTACGAGCAGTACTTC.

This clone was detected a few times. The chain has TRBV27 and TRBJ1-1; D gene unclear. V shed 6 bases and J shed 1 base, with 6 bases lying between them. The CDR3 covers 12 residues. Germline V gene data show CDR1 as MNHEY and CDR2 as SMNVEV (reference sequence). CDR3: CASRQENTEAFF. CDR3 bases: TGTGCCAGCAGGCAGGAGAACACTGAAGCTTTCTTT.

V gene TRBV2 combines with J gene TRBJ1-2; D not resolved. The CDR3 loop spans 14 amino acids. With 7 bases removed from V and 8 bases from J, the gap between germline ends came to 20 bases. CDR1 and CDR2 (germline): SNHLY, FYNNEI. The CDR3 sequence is CASTGDNMRPGYTF. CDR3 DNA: TGTGCCAGCACGGGAGACAATATGCGACCGGGCTACACCTTC.

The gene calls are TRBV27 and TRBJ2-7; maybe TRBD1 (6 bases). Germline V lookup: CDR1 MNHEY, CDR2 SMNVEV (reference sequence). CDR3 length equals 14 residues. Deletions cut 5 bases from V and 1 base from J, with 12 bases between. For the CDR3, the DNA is TGTGCCAGCAGTCCCCGACAGGTTTCCTACGAGCAGTACTTC. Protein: CASSPRQVSYEQYF.

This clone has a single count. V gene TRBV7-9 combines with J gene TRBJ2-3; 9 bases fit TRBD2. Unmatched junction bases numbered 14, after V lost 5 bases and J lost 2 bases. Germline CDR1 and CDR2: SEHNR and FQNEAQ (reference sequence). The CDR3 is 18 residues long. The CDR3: CASSPSLLAGGDTDTQYF. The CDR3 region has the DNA TGTGCCAGCAGCCCCAGTCTACTAGCGGGTGGGGACACAGATACGCAGTATTTT.

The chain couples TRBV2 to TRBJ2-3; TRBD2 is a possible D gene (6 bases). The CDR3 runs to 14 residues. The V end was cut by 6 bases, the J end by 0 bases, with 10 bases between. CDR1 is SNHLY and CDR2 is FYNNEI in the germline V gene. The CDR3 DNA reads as TGTGCCAGCAGCACCGGGACTAGCACAGATACGCAGTATTTT. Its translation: CASSTGTSTDTQYF. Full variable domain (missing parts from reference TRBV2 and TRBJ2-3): EPEVTQTPSHQVTQMGQEVILRCVPISNHLYFYWYRQILGQKVEFLVSFYNNEISEKSEIFDDQFSVERPDGSNFTLKIRSTKLEDSAMYFCASSTGTSTDTQYFGPGTRLTVL.

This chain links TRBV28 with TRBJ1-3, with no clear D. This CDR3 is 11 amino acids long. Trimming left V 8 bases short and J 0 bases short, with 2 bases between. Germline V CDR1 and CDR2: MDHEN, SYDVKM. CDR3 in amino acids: CASHSGNTIYF. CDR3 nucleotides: TGTGCCAGCCACTCTGGAAACACCATATATTTT.